What follows are 25 T cell receptor beta chains derived from one specimen sequenced in a study of spatial heterogeneity in lung cancer. TCRdb reanalysed the 5' RACE reads using MiXCR and keeps one entry per CDR3 protein. This table has hundreds of distinct CDR3 sequences, about 26% appearing once. The time point: sample taken at primary tumor resection. The sequencing here drew on normal lung tissue next to the tumor, taken at surgery. Receptor source: a male donor with early-stage non-small cell lung cancer.

By share, this clonotype counts as medium-sized. With the library built for alpha chains, this beta chain is off target and its frequency is not meaningful. This rearrangement joins TRBV24-1 to TRBJ1-1; the D is unclear. Trimming took 0 bases from V and 3 from J, leaving 4 bases between them. The germline V gene has CDR1 KGHDR and CDR2 SFDVKD. The length of the CDR3 is 13 residues. As DNA, the CDR3 is TGTGCCACCAGTGATTTGTGGGACACTGAAGCTTTCTTT. Translation gives CATSDLWDTEAFF.

As regards this clonotype: This beta chain is a stray sequence in a library constructed for alpha chains; its clone size is not meaningful. The chain uses TRBV2 and TRBJ1-4, with unresolved D. The V end was cut by 1 base, the J end by 10 bases, with 13 bases between. In germline, CDR1 is SNHLY, CDR2 FYNNEI. The CDR3 runs 14 residues. The CDR3 nucleotides are TGTGCCAGCAGTGAAGGAGGGCAGCGGCTAAAACTGTTTTTT. This codes for CASSEGGQRLKLFF.

Notes on this clonotype: A library made for alpha chains picked up this beta chain off target, so its size means little. V is TRBV6-2 or TRBV6-3 and J is TRBJ2-2; D is unclear. Trimming cost V 5 bases and J 5 bases, with 9 bases left between them. CDR1 is MNHEY and CDR2 is SVGEGT in the germline V gene. The CDR3 extends over 13 amino acids. The CDR3: CASSAIQTGELFF. CDR3 coding DNA: TGTGCCAGCAGTGCAATCCAGACCGGGGAGCTGTTTTTT.

Within the sample, this clonotype is medium-sized. Since it is a stray read in a library aimed at alpha chains, this beta chain has a size that is not meaningful. The V gene is TRBV18, the J gene TRBJ1-1, with a weak D call TRBD1 (5 bases). V lost 0 bases, J lost 5 bases, and 13 bases lay in between. The CDR3 runs to 15 residues. CDR1 is KGHSH and CDR2 is LQKENI in the germline V gene. The DNA for the CDR3 is TGTGCCAGCTCACCACCGTCTTTGGGGGGGACTGAAGCTTTCTTT. Protein sequence: CASSPPSLGGTEAFF.

This clonotype is categorized as large. In a library made to pick up alpha chains, this beta chain is a stray read with a size that means little. J is TRBJ2-3 and V is TRBV6-5; D is ambiguous. CDR1 and CDR2 (germline): MNHEY, SVGAGI. V was cut by 2 bases and J by 4 bases, with 10 bases left in between. The CDR3 sequence is 14 residues long. CDR3: CASSYNEQADTQYF. In nucleotides, the CDR3 is TGTGCCAGCAGTTACAACGAGCAGGCAGATACGCAGTATTTT.

This clonotype is deemed large. Since the library was made to target alpha chains, this beta chain is a stray read and its abundance is not meaningful. The chain has TRBV7-2 and TRBJ2-2; the D gene is possibly TRBD1 (6 bases). Trimming cost V 5 bases and J 7 bases, with 17 bases left between them. Germline loops: CDR1 SGHTA, CDR2 FQGNSA. The CDR3 has 15 residues. CDR3 residues: CASSEHREQGGELFF. The CDR3 DNA reads as TGTGCCAGCAGCGAACACAGGGAGCAGGGCGGGGAGCTGTTTTTT.

This clonotype was counted once. This beta chain is an off-target read within a library intended for alpha chains, so its frequency means little. The rearrangement joins TRBV28 to TRBJ2-4, with TRBD1 matching 8 bases. CDR3 length: 15 amino acids. Germline-derived CDR1 and CDR2 are MDHEN and SYDVKM. After removal of 7 bases from V and 2 bases from J, the junction contained 7 bases not matched to a gene. CDR3 sequence (DNA): TGTGCCAGCATGCAAGGACAGGGATCCAAAAACATTCAGTACTTC. Encoded protein: CASMQGQGSKNIQYF.

By share, this clonotype counts as large. Because the library targeted alpha chains, this beta chain is an off-target read whose size means little. V is TRBV12-3 or TRBV12-4 and J is TRBJ1-5; tentative D call: TRBD1 (6 bases). This CDR3 has 13 amino acids. Trimming pared 6 bases from V and 5 bases from J, leaving 11 bases between. The CDR3 is CASRPQGDQPQHF. As DNA, the CDR3 is TGTGCCAGCAGGCCACAGGGAGATCAGCCCCAGCATTTT.

By share, this clonotype ranks as medium-sized. This beta chain turned up in a library designed for alpha chains; as an off-target read, its abundance says little. The chain uses TRBV28 and TRBJ1-1, with D maybe TRBD1 (5 bases). Germline-derived CDR1 and CDR2 are MDHEN and SYDVKM. This CDR3 contains 15 residues. V was clipped by 3 bases and J by 4 bases, with 15 bases between them. This CDR3 reads CASSFWGRLGTEAFF. The CDR3 nucleotides are TGTGCCAGCAGTTTCTGGGGACGCCTGGGCACTGAAGCTTTCTTT.

This clonotype rates as large. This beta chain appears as a stray read in a library generated for alpha chains; its size is not informative. The V call is TRBV4-2, the J call TRBJ2-1; TRBD2 matches 10 bases. V dropped 0 bases and J dropped 14; count of bases not matched to a gene: 7. The germline V gene has CDR1 LGHNA and CDR2 YNFKEQ. The CDR3 contains 14 residues. As DNA, the CDR3 is TGTGCCAGCAGCCAAGAGGAGCGGGGGGGCCGGAAGTTCTTC. The encoded protein is CASSQEERGGRKFF.

This clonotype is termed medium-sized. This beta chain turned up in a library designed for alpha chains; as an off-target read, its abundance says little. As DNA, the CDR3 is TGCGCCAGCAGCAGGAAACCGGGACTAGCGGAAGAGACCCAGTACTTC. Amino acid sequence: CASSRKPGLAEETQYF. V is TRBV5-1 and J is TRBJ2-5, with 11 nucleotides matching TRBD2. V trimming: 4 bases; J trimming: 3 bases; junction bases outside the gene matches: 8. The germline V gene encodes CDR1 SGHRS and CDR2 YFSETQ. There are 16 residues in the CDR3.

In regard to this clonotype: This beta chain represents an off-target read in a library built for alpha chains; its size is of limited meaning. The chain combines TRBV7-8 with TRBJ1-2; no clear D. Looked up from germline, CDR1 is SGHVS and CDR2 is FQNEAQ. With 2 bases removed from V and 3 bases from J, the gap between germline ends came to 10 bases. The CDR3 is 14 residues long. Here the CDR3 DNA reads TGTGCCAGCAGCTTAACAACAGTCGACTATGGCTACACCTTC. Translating it yields CASSLTTVDYGYTF.

This clonotype counts as medium-sized (0.01 to 0.1%). Little can be read into the size of this beta chain, an off-target read in a library designed for alpha chains. The chain is built from TRBV7-2 and TRBJ1-5; tentative D call: TRBD1 (6 bases). Trimming stripped 5 bases from V and 6 bases from J, with 17 bases between. Germline V lookup: CDR1 SGHTA, CDR2 FQGNSA. This CDR3 contains 15 residues. The CDR3 DNA reads TGTGCCAGCAGCCTAGTAGGGGGTCCGGGTCAGCCCCAGCATTTT. It encodes CASSLVGGPGQPQHF.

This clonotype is large. This beta chain came through as a stray read in a library set up for alpha chains, and its size says little. The V gene is TRBV11-2, the J gene TRBJ2-1; D ambiguous. V lost 5 bases and J lost 5, with 10 bases in between. Germline V gives CDR1 SGHAT, CDR2 FQNNGV. The length of the CDR3 is 13 residues. The CDR3 DNA follows: TGTGCCAGCAGCAACCGTTATGACAATGAGCAGTTCTTC. It specifies CASSNRYDNEQFF.

This clonotype was recorded only once. One end of the junction fails to match germline, which may point to a read error. In a library made to pick up alpha chains, this beta chain is a stray read with a size that means little. V usage is TRBV6-2 or TRBV6-3 and J usage is TRBJ1-1; 8 bases fit TRBD1. The germline V gene has CDR1 MNHEY and CDR2 SVGEGT. This CDR3 contains 11 residues. The chain's CDR3 is CASSQGAEAIF. The DNA of the CDR3 is TGTGCCAGCAGCCAGGGGGCTGAAGCTATCTTT.

This clonotype is categorized as large. This beta chain came through as a stray read in a library set up for alpha chains, and its size says little. The rearrangement links TRBV20-1 to TRBJ1-1; D uncertain. Germline V CDR1 and CDR2: DFQATT, SNEGSKA (reference sequence). V dropped 3 bases and J dropped 8 bases, with 16 bases sitting between them. The CDR3 consists of 13 residues. The CDR3 DNA reads TGCAGTGCTAGTGAGGCCCTAGACGTCGAAGCTTTCTTT. It is translated as CSASEALDVEAFF.

By frequency in the sample, this clonotype is medium-sized. The library was built for alpha chains, so this beta chain is an off-target read and its size means little. V and J are TRBV28 and TRBJ1-2; no clear D gene. The V gene lost 2 bases and the J gene lost 3 bases, with 10 bases spanning the gap. The CDR3 totals 14 residues. The germline V gene has CDR1 MDHEN and CDR2 SYDVKM. The CDR3 is CASSLLGVDYGYTF. The CDR3 nucleotides are TGTGCCAGCAGTTTACTTGGGGTGGACTATGGCTACACCTTC.

This clonotype rates as large. This beta chain was picked up by a library intended for alpha chains and is off target, so its count carries little meaning. V usage is TRBV2 and J usage is TRBJ2-1, with TRBD2 matching over 7 bases. V was pared by 6 bases and J by 0 bases, with 8 bases of the junction left unmatched. The V gene's germline CDR1 is SNHLY and CDR2 FYNNEI. This CDR3 spans 16 amino acids. CDR3 sequence: CASRRDYPSSYNEQFF. For the CDR3, the DNA is TGTGCCAGCAGAAGGGACTACCCGAGCTCCTACAATGAGCAGTTCTTC. Variable domain in full (rest from reference TRBV2 and TRBJ2-1): EPEVTQTPSHQVTQMGQEVILRCVPISNHLYFYWYRQILGQKVEFLVSFYNNEISEKSEIFDDQFSVERPDGSNFTLKIRSTKLEDSAMYFCASRRDYPSSYNEQFFGPGTRLTVL.

This clonotype is large within its sample. For a library built for alpha chains, this beta chain is a stray read; little rests on its size. The genes are TRBV20-1 and TRBJ1-2, with 11 bases fitting TRBD1. Unmatched junction bases numbered 6, after V lost 5 bases and J lost 7 bases. This CDR3 spans 13 amino acids. Germline V gene data show CDR1 as DFQATT and CDR2 as SNEGSKA (reference sequence). CDR3 nucleotides: TGCAGTGCTGCCACCGGACAGGGGGCTGGCTACACCTTC. Its protein product is CSAATGQGAGYTF.

By proportion, this clonotype is large. Because the library targeted alpha chains, this beta chain is an off-target read whose size means little. The chain recombines TRBV3-1 with TRBJ2-5; TRBD2 matches at 16 bases. The CDR3 covers 18 residues. Germline V gene lookup returns CDR1 LGHDT and CDR2 YNNKEL (reference sequence). V lost 1 base and J lost 5; bases outside the gene matches: 7. In nucleotides, the CDR3 is TGTGCCAGCAGCCAAGCCGGGACTAGCGGGGGGGCTTGGGAGACCCAGTACTTC. This translates into CASSQAGTSGGAWETQYF.

A remark on this clonotype: For a library built for alpha chains, this beta chain is a stray read; little rests on its size. This sequence joins TRBV3-1 and TRBJ2-4; tentatively, D is TRBD1 (5 bases). The CDR3 length is 15 residues. The V gene lost 1 base and the J gene lost 2 bases, with 9 bases spanning the gap. CDR1 is LGHDT and CDR2 is YNNKEL in the germline V gene (reference sequence). The CDR3 region is CASSQGAGPKNIQYF. The DNA for the CDR3 is TGTGCCAGCAGCCAAGGGGCAGGGCCCAAAAACATTCAGTACTTC.

Details on this clonotype: Within a library made for alpha chains, this beta chain is off target, and its count is uninformative. The chain carries TRBV1 and TRBJ2-1. TRBV1 is recorded as a pseudogene. The CDR3 length is 15 residues. In nucleotides, the CDR3 is TGCACCAGCAGCCCCAGCGGGGGCTCCTACAATGAGCAGTTCTTC. It encodes CTSSPSGGSYNEQFF.

This clonotype was recorded once. Within a library made for alpha chains, this beta chain is off target, and its count is uninformative. The chain recombines TRBV4-3 with TRBJ2-1; 8 positions agree with TRBD2. The germline gives CDR1 LGHNA, CDR2 YSLEER. This CDR3 spans 19 amino acids. The ends lost 0 bases at V and 3 bases at J; junction bases unmatched: 13. The CDR3 nucleotides read TGCGCCAGCAGCCAAGATCTATTGCTAGCGGGTCCGGACTACAATGAGCAGTTCTTC. Translation gives CASSQDLLLAGPDYNEQFF.

Relative to its sample, this clonotype is medium-sized (0.01 to 0.1%). Being off target in a library aimed at alpha chains, this beta chain has a size of little meaning. J is TRBJ2-3 and V is TRBV18; TRBD1 matches at 8 bases. The CDR3 totals 15 residues. J lost 4 bases, V lost 5 bases, and 8 bases had no gene match. The germline V gene has CDR1 KGHSH and CDR2 LQKENI. CDR3 in DNA: TGTGCCAGCTCAACGCCGACAGGGGAGCCAGATACGCAGTATTTT. Translated: CASSTPTGEPDTQYF.

In its sample, this clonotype is large. A library prepared for alpha chains yielded this beta chain as an off-target read; its size is of little meaning. V is TRBV6-1 and J is TRBJ1-5, with TRBD1 matching 10 bases. Trimming at V came to 4 bases and at J to 3 bases, leaving 6 bases not matched to a gene. The CDR3 spans 16 residues. The germline CDR1 and CDR2 sequences are MNHNS and SASEGT. The CDR3 DNA follows: TGTGCCAGCAGTGCCCGGGACAGGGGTCTCAATCAGCCCCAGCATTTT. This sequence encodes CASSARDRGLNQPQHF.